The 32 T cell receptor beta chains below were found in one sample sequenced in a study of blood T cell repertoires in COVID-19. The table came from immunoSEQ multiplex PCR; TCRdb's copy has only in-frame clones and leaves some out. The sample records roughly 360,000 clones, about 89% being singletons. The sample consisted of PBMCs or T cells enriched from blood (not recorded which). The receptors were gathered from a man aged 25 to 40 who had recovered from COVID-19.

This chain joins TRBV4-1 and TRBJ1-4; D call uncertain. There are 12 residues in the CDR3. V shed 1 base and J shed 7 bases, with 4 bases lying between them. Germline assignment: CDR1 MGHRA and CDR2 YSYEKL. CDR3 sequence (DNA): TGCGCCAGCAGCCAAGTTCTTGAAAAACTGTTTTTT. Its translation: CASSQVLEKLFF.

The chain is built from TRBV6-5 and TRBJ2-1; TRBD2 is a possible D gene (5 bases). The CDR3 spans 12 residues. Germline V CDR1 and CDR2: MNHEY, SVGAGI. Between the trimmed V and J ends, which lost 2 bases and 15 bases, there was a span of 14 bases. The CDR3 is CASSYGGSSLFF. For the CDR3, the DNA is TGTGCCAGCAGTTACGGCGGGTCTAGCCTGTTCTTC.

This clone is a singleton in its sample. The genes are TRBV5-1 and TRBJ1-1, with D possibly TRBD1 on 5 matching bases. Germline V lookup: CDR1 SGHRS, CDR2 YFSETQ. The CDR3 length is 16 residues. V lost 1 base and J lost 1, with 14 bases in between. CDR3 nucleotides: TGCGCCAGCAGCTTGTTAGGGGCTCTTGGGAACACTGAAGCTTTCTTT. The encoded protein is CASSLLGALGNTEAFF.

The CDR3 region is CASSLDRNQPQHF. The CDR3 nucleotides read TGTGCCAGTAGTCTGGACAGAAATCAGCCCCAGCATTTT. The rearrangement joins TRBV19 to TRBJ1-5; D is possibly TRBD1 (6 bases). This CDR3 is 13 amino acids long. Per germline, CDR1 LNHDA and CDR2 SQIVND (reference sequence). The ends were cut back, 5 bases at V and 4 bases at J, with 9 bases in the middle.

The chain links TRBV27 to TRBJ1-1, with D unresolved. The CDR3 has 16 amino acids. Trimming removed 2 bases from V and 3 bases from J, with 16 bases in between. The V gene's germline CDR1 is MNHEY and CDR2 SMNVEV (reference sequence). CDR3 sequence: CASSLRPPPVDTEAFF. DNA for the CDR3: TGTGCCAGCAGTTTACGCCCCCCTCCAGTGGACACTGAAGCTTTCTTT.

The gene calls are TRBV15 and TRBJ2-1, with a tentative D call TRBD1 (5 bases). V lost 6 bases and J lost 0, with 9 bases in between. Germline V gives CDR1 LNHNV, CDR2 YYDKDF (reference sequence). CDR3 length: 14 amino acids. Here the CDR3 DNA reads TGTGCCACCAGACAGGAGAGCTCCTACAATGAGCAGTTCTTC. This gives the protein CATRQESSYNEQFF.

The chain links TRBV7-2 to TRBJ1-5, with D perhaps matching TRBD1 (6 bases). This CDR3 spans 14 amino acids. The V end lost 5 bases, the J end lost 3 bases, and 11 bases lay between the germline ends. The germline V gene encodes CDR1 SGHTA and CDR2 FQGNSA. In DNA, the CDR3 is TGTGCCAGCAGCCGGCAGGGGCTCAATCAGCCCCAGCATTTT. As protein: CASSRQGLNQPQHF.

The CDR3 DNA is TGTGCCAGCAGCTTACGGGGAGTGGGAAACACCATATATTTT. Its protein is CASSLRGVGNTIYF. V is TRBV5-6 and J is TRBJ1-3; the D is unclear. This CDR3 is 14 amino acids long. Germline values: CDR1 SGHDT, CDR2 YYEEEE. Trimming shortened V by 2 bases and J by 4 bases, and 10 bases separated the two germline ends.

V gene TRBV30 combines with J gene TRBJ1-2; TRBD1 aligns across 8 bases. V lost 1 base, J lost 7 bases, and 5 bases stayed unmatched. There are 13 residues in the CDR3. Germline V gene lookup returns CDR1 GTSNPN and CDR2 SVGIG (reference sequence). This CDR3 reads CAWSAGGLGGYTF. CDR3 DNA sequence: TGTGCCTGGAGTGCAGGGGGCCTCGGTGGCTACACCTTC.

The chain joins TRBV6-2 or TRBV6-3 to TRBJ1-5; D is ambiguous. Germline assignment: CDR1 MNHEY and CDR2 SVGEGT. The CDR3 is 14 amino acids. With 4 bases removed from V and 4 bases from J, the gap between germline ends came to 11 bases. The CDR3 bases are TGTGCCAGCAGTTCGTCTCCGGAGAATCAGCCCCAGCATTTT. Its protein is CASSSSPENQPQHF.

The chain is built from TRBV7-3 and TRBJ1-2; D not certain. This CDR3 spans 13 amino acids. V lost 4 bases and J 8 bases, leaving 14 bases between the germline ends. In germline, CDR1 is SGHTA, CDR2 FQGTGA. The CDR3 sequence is CASSSGSPGGYTF. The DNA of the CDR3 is TGTGCCAGCAGCTCGGGGTCGCCCGGGGGCTACACCTTC.

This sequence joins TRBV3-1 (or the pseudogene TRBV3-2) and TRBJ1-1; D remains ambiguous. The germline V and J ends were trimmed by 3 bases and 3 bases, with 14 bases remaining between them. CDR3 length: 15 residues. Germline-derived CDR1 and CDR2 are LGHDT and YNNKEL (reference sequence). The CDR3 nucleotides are TGTGCCAGCAGCCAGCGCGCGGGCACCCACACTGAAGCTTTCTTT. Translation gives CASSQRAGTHTEAFF.

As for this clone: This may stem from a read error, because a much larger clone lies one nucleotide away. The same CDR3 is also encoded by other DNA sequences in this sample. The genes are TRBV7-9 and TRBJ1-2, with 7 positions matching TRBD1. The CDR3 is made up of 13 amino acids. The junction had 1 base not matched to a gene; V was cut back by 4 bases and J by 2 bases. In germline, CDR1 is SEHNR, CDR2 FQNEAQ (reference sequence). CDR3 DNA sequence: TGTGCCAGCAGCTCGACAGGGAACTATGGCTACACCTTC. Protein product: CASSSTGNYGYTF.

The CDR3 coding sequence is TGTGCCAGCAGCTCCCCGGGTGATGGCTCTGGAAACACCATATATTTT. It is translated as CASSSPGDGSGNTIYF. V is TRBV7-9 and J is TRBJ1-3, with D unresolved. Trimming cost V 4 bases and J 0 bases, with 13 bases left between them. Looked up from germline, CDR1 is SEHNR and CDR2 is FQNEAQ (reference sequence). The CDR3 has 16 residues.

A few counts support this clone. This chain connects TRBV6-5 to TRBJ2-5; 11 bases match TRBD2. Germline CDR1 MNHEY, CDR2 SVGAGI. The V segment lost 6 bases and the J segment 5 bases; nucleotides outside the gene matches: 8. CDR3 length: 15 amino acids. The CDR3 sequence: CASRPLAGGRETQYF. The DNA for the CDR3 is TGTGCCAGCAGGCCTCTAGCGGGGGGCCGGGAGACCCAGTACTTC.

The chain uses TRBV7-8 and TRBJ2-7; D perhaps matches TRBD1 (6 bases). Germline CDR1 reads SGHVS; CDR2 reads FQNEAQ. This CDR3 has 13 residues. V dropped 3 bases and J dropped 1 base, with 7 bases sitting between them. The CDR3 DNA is TGTGCCAGCAGCTTGGACAGATCCTACGAGCAGTACTTC. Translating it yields CASSLDRSYEQYF. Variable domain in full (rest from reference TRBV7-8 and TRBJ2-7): GAGVSQSPRYKVAKRGQDVALRCDPISGHVSLFWYQQALGQGPEFLTYFQNEAQLDKSGLPSDRFFAERPEGSVSTLKIQRTQQEDSAVYLCASSLDRSYEQYFGPGTRLTVT.

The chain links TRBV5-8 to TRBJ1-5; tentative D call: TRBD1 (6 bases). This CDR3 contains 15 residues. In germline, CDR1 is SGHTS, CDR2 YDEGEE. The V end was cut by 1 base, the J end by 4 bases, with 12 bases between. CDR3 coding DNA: TGTGCCAGCAGCTTGTATGTTCAGGGGAATCAGCCCCAGCATTTT. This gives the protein CASSLYVQGNQPQHF.

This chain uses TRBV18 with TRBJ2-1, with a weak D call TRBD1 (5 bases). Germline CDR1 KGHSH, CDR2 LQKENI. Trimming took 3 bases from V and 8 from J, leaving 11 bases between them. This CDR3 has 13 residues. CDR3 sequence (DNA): TGTGCCAGCTCACCTCCCAGGGTGGATGAGCAGTTCTTC. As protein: CASSPPRVDEQFF.

Here the CDR3 reads CASSLRLGGIMDNEQFF. The CDR3 DNA is TGTGCCAGCAGCTTAAGATTAGGCGGCATAATGGACAATGAGCAGTTCTTC. The chain employs TRBV7-2 and TRBJ2-1; D is uncertain. Germline V gene lookup returns CDR1 SGHTA and CDR2 FQGNSA. Trimming removed 2 bases at V and 5 bases at J, with 19 bases between. This CDR3 comprises 17 residues.

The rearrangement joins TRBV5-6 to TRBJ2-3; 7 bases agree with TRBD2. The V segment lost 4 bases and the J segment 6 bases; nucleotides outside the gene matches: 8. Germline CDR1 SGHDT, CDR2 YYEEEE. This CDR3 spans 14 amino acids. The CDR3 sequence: CASSNGLVSDTQYF. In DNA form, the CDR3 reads TGTGCCAGCAGCAACGGACTAGTTTCCGATACGCAGTATTTT.

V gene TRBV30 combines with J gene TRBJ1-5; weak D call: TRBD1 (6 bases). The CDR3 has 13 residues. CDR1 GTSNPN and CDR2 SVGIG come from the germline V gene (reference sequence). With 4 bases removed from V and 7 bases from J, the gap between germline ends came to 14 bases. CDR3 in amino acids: CAWNQGYAQPQHF. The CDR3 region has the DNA TGTGCCTGGAATCAGGGGTATGCCCAGCCCCAGCATTTT.

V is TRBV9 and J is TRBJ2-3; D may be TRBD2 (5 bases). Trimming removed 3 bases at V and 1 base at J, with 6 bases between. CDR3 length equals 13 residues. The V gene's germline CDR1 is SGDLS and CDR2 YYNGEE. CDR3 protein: CASSAGGTDTQYF. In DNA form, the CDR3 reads TGTGCCAGCAGCGCCGGGGGCACAGATACGCAGTATTTT.

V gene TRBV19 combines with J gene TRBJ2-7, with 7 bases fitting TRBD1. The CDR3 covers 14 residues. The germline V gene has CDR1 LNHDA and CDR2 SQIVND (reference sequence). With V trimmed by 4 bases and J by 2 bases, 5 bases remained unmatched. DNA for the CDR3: TGTGCCAGTAGTACCCGGGACAGCACCTACGAGCAGTACTTC. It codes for CASSTRDSTYEQYF.

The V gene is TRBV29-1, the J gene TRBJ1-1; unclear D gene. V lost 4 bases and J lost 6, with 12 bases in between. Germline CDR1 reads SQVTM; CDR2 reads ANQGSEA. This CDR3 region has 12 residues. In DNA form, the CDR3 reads TGCAGCGTTGCGGAGGGTGGGGCTGAAGCTTTCTTT. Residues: CSVAEGGAEAFF.

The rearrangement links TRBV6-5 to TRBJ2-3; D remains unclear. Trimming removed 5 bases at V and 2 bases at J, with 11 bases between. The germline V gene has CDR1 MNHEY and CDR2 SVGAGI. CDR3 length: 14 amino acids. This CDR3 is CASSPDIHTDTQYF. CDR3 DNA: TGTGCCAGCAGTCCCGACATCCACACAGATACGCAGTATTTT.

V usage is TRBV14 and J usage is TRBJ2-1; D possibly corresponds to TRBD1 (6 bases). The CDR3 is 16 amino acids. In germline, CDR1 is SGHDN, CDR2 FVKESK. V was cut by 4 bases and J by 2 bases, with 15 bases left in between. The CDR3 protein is CASSRHRAPPYNEQFF. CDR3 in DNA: TGTGCCAGCAGCCGACACAGGGCCCCGCCCTACAATGAGCAGTTCTTC.

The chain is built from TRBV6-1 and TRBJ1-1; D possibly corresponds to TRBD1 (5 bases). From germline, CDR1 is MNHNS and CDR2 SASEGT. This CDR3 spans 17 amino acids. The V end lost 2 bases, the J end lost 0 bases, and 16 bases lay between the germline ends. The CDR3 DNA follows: TGTGCCAGCAGTGAACGCCAGGGCGGCTACATGAACACTGAAGCTTTCTTT. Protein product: CASSERQGGYMNTEAFF.

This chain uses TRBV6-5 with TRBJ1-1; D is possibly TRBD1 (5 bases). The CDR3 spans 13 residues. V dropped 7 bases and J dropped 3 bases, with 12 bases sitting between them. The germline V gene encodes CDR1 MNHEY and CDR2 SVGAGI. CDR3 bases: TGTGCCAGCACCCAGGGCCGGTACACTGAAGCTTTCTTT. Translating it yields CASTQGRYTEAFF.

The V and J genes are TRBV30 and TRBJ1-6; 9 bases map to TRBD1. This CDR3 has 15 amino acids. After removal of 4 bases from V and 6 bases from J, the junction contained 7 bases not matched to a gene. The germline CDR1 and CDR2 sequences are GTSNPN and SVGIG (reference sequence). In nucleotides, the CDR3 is TGTGCCTGGACGCGCCTGGGACAGGGTAATTCACCCCTCCACTTT. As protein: CAWTRLGQGNSPLHF.

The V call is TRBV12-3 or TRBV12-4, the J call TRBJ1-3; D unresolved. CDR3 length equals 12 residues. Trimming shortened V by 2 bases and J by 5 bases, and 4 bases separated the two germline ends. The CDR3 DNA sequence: TGTGCCAGCAGTTTATATAGAAACACCATATATTTT. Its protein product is CASSLYRNTIYF.

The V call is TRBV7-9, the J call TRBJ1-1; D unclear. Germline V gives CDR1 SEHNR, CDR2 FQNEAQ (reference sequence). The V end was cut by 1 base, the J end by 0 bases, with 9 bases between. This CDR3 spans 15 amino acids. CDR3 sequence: CASSLDPGLNTEAFF. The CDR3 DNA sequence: TGTGCCAGCAGCTTAGACCCAGGTCTGAACACTGAAGCTTTCTTT.

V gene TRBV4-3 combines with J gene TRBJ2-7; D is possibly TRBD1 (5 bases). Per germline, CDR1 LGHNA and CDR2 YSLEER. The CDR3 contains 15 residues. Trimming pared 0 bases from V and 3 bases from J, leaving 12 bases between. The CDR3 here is CASSQDSGPHYEQYF. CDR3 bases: TGCGCCAGCAGCCAAGATTCAGGGCCCCACTACGAGCAGTACTTC.